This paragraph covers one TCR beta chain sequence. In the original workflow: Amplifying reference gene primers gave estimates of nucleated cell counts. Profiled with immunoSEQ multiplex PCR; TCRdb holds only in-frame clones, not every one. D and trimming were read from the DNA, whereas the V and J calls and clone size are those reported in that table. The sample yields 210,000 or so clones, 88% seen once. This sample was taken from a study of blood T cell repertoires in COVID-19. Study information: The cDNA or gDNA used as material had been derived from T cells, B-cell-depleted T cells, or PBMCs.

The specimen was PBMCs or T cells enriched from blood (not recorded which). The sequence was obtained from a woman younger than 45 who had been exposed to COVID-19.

CDR3 DNA sequence: TGTGCCAGCAGCCAAGTTCCCCTAGCGGGGTACACAGATACGCAGTATTTT. It codes for CASSQVPLAGYTDTQYF. V is TRBV4-2 and J is TRBJ2-3; 9 bases are a match to TRBD2. Germline CDR1 and CDR2: LGHNA and YNFKEQ. The length of the CDR3 is 17 residues. Trimming at V came to 1 base and at J to 2 bases, leaving 7 bases not matched to a gene.